The 32 T cell receptor beta chains presented below share a single source sample, sequenced in a study of shared clonotypes between healthy human individuals. Clones were sequenced by immunoSEQ multiplex PCR, and TCRdb holds only the in-frame ones, with some missing. The profile shows around 640,000 clones, around 96% of them singletons. The naive CD8 fraction comprised CD45RO-negative cells positively selected for CCR7 and excluded terminally differentiated effector memory CD45RA+ cells. Sequenced: naive CD8+ T cells sorted from blood. The receptors originated from a woman aged 30 to 39 in good health.

J is TRBJ2-7 and V is TRBV5-4; tentative D call: TRBD1 (6 bases). V was trimmed by 3 bases and J by 0 bases, leaving 10 bases between them. Germline V gives CDR1 SGHNT, CDR2 YYREEE (reference sequence). The CDR3 contains 14 residues. DNA for the CDR3: TGTGCCAGCAGCTCCCCGGACAGCTCCTACGAGCAGTACTTC. Its protein product is CASSSPDSSYEQYF.

This rearrangement joins TRBV5-6 to TRBJ2-7; TRBD1 is a possible D gene (5 bases). The CDR3 loop spans 12 amino acids. V lost 4 bases to trimming and J lost 5 bases, with 10 bases between them. The germline V gene encodes CDR1 SGHDT and CDR2 YYEEEE. The CDR3 region is CASSGWGNEQYF. For the CDR3, the DNA is TGTGCCAGCAGCGGGTGGGGCAACGAGCAGTACTTC.

The V gene is TRBV30, the J gene TRBJ1-5, with 9 bases lining up with TRBD1. Trimming at V came to 0 bases and at J to 7 bases, leaving 7 bases not matched to a gene. The germline gives CDR1 GTSNPN, CDR2 SVGIG (reference sequence). The CDR3 length is 15 residues. This CDR3 reads CAWSVRTGVRQPQHF. DNA of the CDR3: TGTGCCTGGAGTGTCAGGACAGGGGTTCGGCAGCCCCAGCATTTT.

The CDR3 region has the DNA TGTGCCAGCAGCGACCGCTACGAGCAGTACTTC. This gives the protein CASSDRYEQYF. The chain has TRBV5-6 and TRBJ2-7; D gene ambiguous. The CDR3 length is 11 residues. CDR1 is SGHDT and CDR2 is YYEEEE in the germline V gene. V was clipped by 4 bases and J by 3 bases, with 5 bases between them.

The rearrangement uses TRBV28 and TRBJ2-7; 11 nucleotides align to TRBD2. Germline V CDR1 and CDR2: MDHEN, SYDVKM. This CDR3 contains 16 residues. V lost 5 bases, J lost 6 bases, and 12 bases stayed unmatched. The CDR3 loop reads CASSMTSGTPPVEQYF. CDR3 nucleotides: TGTGCCAGCAGTATGACTAGCGGGACGCCCCCCGTCGAGCAGTACTTC.

In DNA form, the CDR3 reads TGTGCCAGTGGAGGGGACTATGGCTACACCTTC. Its protein is CASGGDYGYTF. V usage is TRBV19 and J usage is TRBJ1-2, with D tentatively TRBD1 (5 bases). V gave up 8 bases and J gave up 3 bases, with 7 bases separating them. In germline, CDR1 is LNHDA, CDR2 SQIVND (reference sequence). The CDR3 spans 11 residues.

The chain employs TRBV14 and TRBJ2-5, with D perhaps matching TRBD1 (6 bases). Germline assignment: CDR1 SGHDN and CDR2 FVKESK. Trimming left V 1 base short and J 5 bases short, with 11 bases between. The CDR3 sequence is 14 residues long. In DNA form, the CDR3 reads TGTGCCAGCAGCCAAGTATGGGGGCACGAGACCCAGTACTTC. Translated, it gives CASSQVWGHETQYF.

This clone was found once. Other DNA sequences from this sample encode an identical CDR3 as well. The rearrangement uses TRBV11-2 and TRBJ2-3; D not resolved. In germline, CDR1 is SGHAT, CDR2 FQNNGV. Trimming took off 6 bases at V and 2 bases at J, with 6 bases between the two ends. CDR3 size: 12 residues. DNA for the CDR3: TGTGCCAGCAGTTATAACACAGATACGCAGTATTTT. It yields the protein CASSYNTDTQYF.

This chain joins TRBV6-1 and TRBJ2-7, with D hard to call. This CDR3 has 16 residues. The V and J ends lost 1 base and 0 bases respectively, with 13 bases between them. The V gene's germline CDR1 is MNHNS and CDR2 SASEGT. DNA of the CDR3: TGTGCCAGCAGTGAAGGAAGTCTACTCCTCTCCTACGAGCAGTACTTC. This gives the protein CASSEGSLLLSYEQYF.

This sequence joins TRBV5-1 and TRBJ2-2, with D tentatively TRBD2 (5 bases). The V end was cut by 1 base, the J end by 3 bases, with 13 bases between. The CDR3 has 16 amino acids. Germline V gives CDR1 SGHRS, CDR2 YFSETQ. CDR3 sequence: CASSLLLTKDTGELFF. In nucleotides, the CDR3 is TGCGCCAGCAGCTTGTTGTTGACTAAGGACACCGGGGAGCTGTTTTTT.

The chain links TRBV7-9 to TRBJ2-5, with a weak D call TRBD1 (5 bases). Trimming shortened V by 5 bases and J by 4 bases, and 14 bases separated the two germline ends. CDR3 length equals 14 residues. Germline values: CDR1 SEHNR, CDR2 FQNEAQ (reference sequence). In DNA form, the CDR3 reads TGTGCCAGCAGCCATCTGGGGCGAGTAGAGACCCAGTACTTC. Translation gives CASSHLGRVETQYF.

The CDR3 spells CASSLQGNPYEQYF. The CDR3 DNA reads as TGTGCCAGCAGTTTACAAGGAAATCCCTACGAGCAGTACTTC. V gene TRBV28 combines with J gene TRBJ2-7; D remains unclear. The CDR3 contains 14 residues. With 2 bases removed from V and 2 bases from J, the gap between germline ends came to 10 bases. Per the germline V gene, CDR1 is MDHEN and CDR2 is SYDVKM. The full variable domain, rest sourced from reference TRBV28 and TRBJ2-7, is DVKVTQSSRYLVKRTGEKVFLECVQDMDHENMFWYRQDPGLGLRLIYFSYDVKMKEKGDIPEGYSVSREKKERFSLILESASTNQTSMYLCASSLQGNPYEQYFGPGTRLTVT.

Concerning this clone: The same CDR3 can be traced to other DNA sequences in this sample. V gene TRBV19 combines with J gene TRBJ2-7; D call uncertain. This CDR3 is built from 13 residues. V lost 3 bases to trimming and J lost 3 bases, with 9 bases between them. CDR1 LNHDA and CDR2 SQIVND come from the germline V gene (reference sequence). CDR3 bases: TGTGCCAGTAGTATTTCACACAGCTACGAGCAGTACTTC. Translation gives CASSISHSYEQYF.

This chain joins TRBV27 and TRBJ2-1; 14 bases are shared with TRBD2. V lost 4 bases to trimming and J lost 8 bases; unmatched junction nucleotides: 7. The CDR3 has 16 residues. The germline gives CDR1 MNHEY, CDR2 SMNVEV (reference sequence). The CDR3 region is CASSSGLAGVSDEQFF. CDR3 nucleotide sequence: TGTGCCAGCAGTTCGGGACTAGCGGGAGTAAGCGATGAGCAGTTCTTC.

Remarks on this clone: The sample contains more than one DNA sequence encoding this CDR3. The chain couples TRBV19 to TRBJ1-1; D uncertain. V was pared by 8 bases and J by 0 bases, with 10 bases between. This CDR3 has 13 amino acids. CDR1 is LNHDA, CDR2 SQIVND, per germline (reference sequence). The CDR3 bases are TGTGCCAGTTCGGGCAGCCTGAACACTGAAGCTTTCTTT. Translated, it gives CASSGSLNTEAFF.

The CDR3 nucleotides are TGTGCCAGCAGTGAAGGATACAGGGACGGCAAACTGTTTTTT. Amino acids: CASSEGYRDGKLFF. This chain links TRBV2 with TRBJ1-4, with D maybe TRBD1 (6 bases). The CDR3 loop spans 14 amino acids. Trimming shortened V by 1 base and J by 11 bases, and 14 bases separated the two germline ends. CDR1 and CDR2 from the germline V gene are SNHLY and FYNNEI. The full variable domain, its missing parts supplied by reference TRBV2 and TRBJ1-4, is EPEVTQTPSHQVTQMGQEVILRCVPISNHLYFYWYRQILGQKVEFLVSFYNNEISEKSEIFDDQFSVERPDGSNFTLKIRSTKLEDSAMYFCASSEGYRDGKLFFGSGTQLSVL.

About this clone: The same CDR3 can be traced to other DNA sequences in this sample. The V call is TRBV19, the J call TRBJ1-5; D may be TRBD1 (5 bases). CDR3 length equals 14 residues. From germline, CDR1 is LNHDA and CDR2 SQIVND (reference sequence). V gave up 8 bases and J gave up 4 bases, with 15 bases separating them. The CDR3 sequence is CASSPGGGNQPQHF. CDR3 in DNA: TGTGCCAGTTCCCCCGGGGGGGGGAATCAGCCCCAGCATTTT.

The genes are TRBV10-3 and TRBJ2-3; the D gene is possibly TRBD2 (6 bases). The CDR3 totals 16 residues. In germline, CDR1 is ENHRY, CDR2 SYGVKD. The germline V and J ends were trimmed by 4 bases and 4 bases, with 18 bases remaining between them. Here the CDR3 reads CAISASDWGEPDTQYF. CDR3 DNA: TGTGCCATCAGTGCGTCCGATTGGGGGGAACCAGATACGCAGTATTTT.

The genes are TRBV6-4 and TRBJ2-5; D is unresolved. This CDR3 spans 12 amino acids. The germline CDR1 and CDR2 sequences are MRHNA and SNTAGT. Trimming stripped 1 base from V and 6 bases from J, with 6 bases between. CDR3 coding DNA: TGTGCCAGCAGTGACTTTATGCAGACCCAGTACTTC. It codes for CASSDFMQTQYF.

This chain links TRBV9 with TRBJ2-2; 12 nucleotides match TRBD2. Germline V lookup: CDR1 SGDLS, CDR2 YYNGEE. V dropped 0 bases and J dropped 5; count of bases not matched to a gene: 2. The CDR3 runs to 16 residues. CDR3 sequence reads: CASSVGTSGRTGELFF. CDR3 DNA sequence: TGTGCCAGCAGCGTAGGAACTAGCGGGAGGACCGGGGAGCTGTTTTTT. The complete variable domain, with remaining parts taken from reference TRBV9 and TRBJ2-2, reads DSGVTQTPKHLITATGQRVTLRCSPRSGDLSVYWYQQSLDQGLQFLIQYYNGEERAKGNILERFSAQQFPDLHSELNLSSLELGDSALYFCASSVGTSGRTGELFFGEGSRLTVL.

This clone showed up just once. The rearrangement joins TRBV14 to TRBJ2-7, with D maybe TRBD2 (6 bases). V was trimmed by 2 bases and J by 5 bases, leaving 22 bases between them. The CDR3 covers 17 residues. From germline, CDR1 is SGHDN and CDR2 FVKESK. The CDR3 protein is CASSQWTTGGSWNEQYF. CDR3 DNA sequence: TGTGCCAGCAGCCAATGGACTACCGGCGGGTCTTGGAACGAGCAGTACTTC.

The V call is TRBV7-2, the J call TRBJ2-7; D not certain. The CDR3 runs to 12 residues. The germline V gene has CDR1 SGHTA and CDR2 FQGNSA. Between the trimmed V and J ends, which lost 6 bases and 0 bases, there was a span of 6 bases. This CDR3 reads CASSYSSYEQYF. CDR3 nucleotides: TGTGCCAGCAGTTATAGCTCCTACGAGCAGTACTTC.

The chain joins TRBV4-1 to TRBJ2-7; no definite D call. CDR3 length equals 15 residues. CDR1 MGHRA and CDR2 YSYEKL come from the germline V gene. Trimming stripped 1 base from V and 2 bases from J, with 12 bases between. CDR3 in DNA: TGCGCCAGCAGCCAAGGCCCGCGCCGACCCTACGAGCAGTACTTC. Its protein product is CASSQGPRRPYEQYF.

The chain combines TRBV19 with TRBJ2-6; a weak D match, TRBD1 (6 bases). In germline, CDR1 is LNHDA, CDR2 SQIVND (reference sequence). The V and J ends lost 6 bases and 12 bases respectively, with 24 bases between them. The CDR3 totals 16 residues. In DNA, the CDR3 is TGTGCCAGTAGATGGGGGCAGGGAACTCCGTTGGGCGTCCTGACTTTC. Amino acid sequence: CASRWGQGTPLGVLTF.

The chain employs TRBV29-1 and TRBJ2-3; 9 positions agree with TRBD2. J gave up 2 bases and V 1 base, and 4 bases lay outside the gene matches. This CDR3 is built from 15 residues. CDR1 and CDR2 (germline): SQVTM, ANQGSEA. The DNA for the CDR3 is TGCAGCGTTGAAGGGGTAGCGGGGGCCACAGATACGCAGTATTTT. Its translation is CSVEGVAGATDTQYF.

This chain connects TRBV4-2 to TRBJ2-1; TRBD2 matches at 11 bases. The length of the CDR3 is 17 residues. Germline lookup yields CDR1 LGHNA and CDR2 YNFKEQ. The V gene end was trimmed by 4 bases and the J gene end by 2 bases; junction bases not matched to a gene: 7. CDR3 protein: CASSPLGTSGTYNEQFF. CDR3 in DNA: TGTGCCAGCAGCCCTCTCGGGACTAGCGGAACCTACAATGAGCAGTTCTTC.

The V gene is TRBV19, the J gene TRBJ2-2; D ambiguous. The CDR3 loop spans 15 amino acids. The ends were cut back, 6 bases at V and 0 bases at J, with 11 bases in the middle. From germline, CDR1 is LNHDA and CDR2 SQIVND (reference sequence). CDR3 residues: CASRTSPTNTGELFF. CDR3 bases: TGTGCCAGTAGGACTTCGCCCACGAACACCGGGGAGCTGTTTTTT.

This chain joins TRBV2 and TRBJ1-1, with a weak D call TRBD1 (5 bases). V was pared by 7 bases and J by 2 bases, with 11 bases between. The V gene's germline CDR1 is SNHLY and CDR2 FYNNEI. The CDR3 covers 13 residues. This CDR3 is CASTVDTNTEAFF. The CDR3 coding sequence is TGTGCCAGCACCGTGGACACTAACACTGAAGCTTTCTTT.

The DNA for the CDR3 is TGTGCCAGCAGGACGGGACTAGCGGGGAACCAAGAGACCCAGTACTTC. Amino acids: CASRTGLAGNQETQYF. The V call is TRBV27, the J call TRBJ2-5; 13 bases line up with TRBD2. The germline gives CDR1 MNHEY, CDR2 SMNVEV (reference sequence). The junction had 4 bases not matched to a gene; V was cut back by 6 bases and J by 0 bases. This CDR3 has 16 residues.

The V call is TRBV4-1, the J call TRBJ2-1, with D uncertain. Trimming removed 4 bases from V and 2 bases from J, with 12 bases in between. Germline V gene data show CDR1 as MGHRA and CDR2 as YSYEKL. The CDR3 is made up of 15 amino acids. The chain's CDR3 is CASSPYAPAYNEQFF. The DNA of the CDR3 is TGCGCCAGCAGCCCCTACGCCCCCGCCTACAATGAGCAGTTCTTC.

Only one count was recorded for this clone. The chain employs TRBV5-4 and TRBJ2-4; possibly TRBD2 for D (5 bases). In germline, CDR1 is SGHNT, CDR2 YYREEE (reference sequence). The CDR3 extends over 14 amino acids. Deletions cut 6 bases from V and 0 bases from J, with 10 bases between. In nucleotides, the CDR3 is TGTGCCAGCACCACTAGGGCAGCCAAAAACATTCAGTACTTC. It encodes CASTTRAAKNIQYF.

This sequence joins TRBV27 and TRBJ2-1; tentative D call: TRBD1 (6 bases). The CDR3 consists of 17 residues. Germline values: CDR1 MNHEY, CDR2 SMNVEV (reference sequence). The ends were cut back, 7 bases at V and 5 bases at J, with 24 bases in the middle. The CDR3 sequence is CASTSQSGGQTNNEQFF. CDR3 nucleotides: TGTGCCAGCACCTCACAATCCGGAGGACAGACTAACAATGAGCAGTTCTTC.